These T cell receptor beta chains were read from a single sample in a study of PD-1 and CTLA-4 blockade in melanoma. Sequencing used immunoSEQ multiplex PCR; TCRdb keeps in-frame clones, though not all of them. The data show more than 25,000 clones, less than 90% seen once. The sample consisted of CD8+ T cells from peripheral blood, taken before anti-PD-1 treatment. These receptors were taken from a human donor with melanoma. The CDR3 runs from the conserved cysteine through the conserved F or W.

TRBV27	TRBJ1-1	CASSVDRENTEAFF
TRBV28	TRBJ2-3	CASSIDSSGSTDTQYF
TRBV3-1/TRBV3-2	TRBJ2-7	CASSFLDRVNEQYF
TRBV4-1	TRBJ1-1	CASSQVTGSITEAFF
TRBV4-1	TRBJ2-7	CASSQEGRTNYEQYF
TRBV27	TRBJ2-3	CASSYLTGTSADTQYF
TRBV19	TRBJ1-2	CASSSESTGGDYGYTF
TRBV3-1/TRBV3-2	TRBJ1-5	CASSQGTGAYQPQHF
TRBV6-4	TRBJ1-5	CASSDREGGLCNQPQHF
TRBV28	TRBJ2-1	CAIDHLRGDEQFF
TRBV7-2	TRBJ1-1	CASTYRGTEAFF
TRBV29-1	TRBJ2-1	CSVEEGWPSGGAEVNEQFF
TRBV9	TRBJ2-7	CASSVTQDEQYF
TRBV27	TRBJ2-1	CASSRTSGMVDIYNEQFF
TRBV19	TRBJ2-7	CASSTGQGYEQYF
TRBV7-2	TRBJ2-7	CASSTGTSGYEQYF
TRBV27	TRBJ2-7	CASSLGATYEQYF
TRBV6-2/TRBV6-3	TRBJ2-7	CASSYPTGGPYEQYF
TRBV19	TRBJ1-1	CASSILNTEAFF
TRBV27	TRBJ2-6	CASSPLDLGSGANVLTF
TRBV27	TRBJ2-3	CASSYRTVARTDTQYF
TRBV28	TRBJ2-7	CASSPLGSDEQYF
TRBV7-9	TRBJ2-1	CASSPSGVYNEQFF
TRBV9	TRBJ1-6	CASILRTGESSYNSPLHF
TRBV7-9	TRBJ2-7	CASSSPDYEQYF
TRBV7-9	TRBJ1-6	CASSLYGLSSYNSPLHF
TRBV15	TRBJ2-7	CATSRRDSTPSYEQYF
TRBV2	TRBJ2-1	CASSERVGGSYNEQFF
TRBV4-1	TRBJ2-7	CASSQDPTDSYEQYF
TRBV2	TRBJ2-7	CASSDPGNRNSYEQYF
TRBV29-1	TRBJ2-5	CSVEEGTAQETQYF
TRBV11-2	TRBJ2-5	CASSLEWTSGGPQETQYF
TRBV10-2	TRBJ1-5	CASSVGNSNQPQHF
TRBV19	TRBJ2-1	CASSMDRDLDNEQFF
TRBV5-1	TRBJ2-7	CASTPTESYEQYF
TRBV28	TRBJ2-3	CASSLVLAASTDTQYF
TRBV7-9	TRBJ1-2	CASSSTSGLYGYTF
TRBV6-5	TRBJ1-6	CASSYLGTDGNSPLHF
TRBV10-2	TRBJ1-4	CASSPSTNEKLFF
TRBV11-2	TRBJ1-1	CASSLSGASTEAFF
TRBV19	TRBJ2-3	CASGKGQGDDQDTQYF
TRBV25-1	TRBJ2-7	CASSETGVSYEQYF
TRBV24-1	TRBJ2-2	CATRAVTGELFF
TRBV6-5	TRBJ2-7	CASRLADSSYEQYF
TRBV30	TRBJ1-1	CAWSPTGAEAFF
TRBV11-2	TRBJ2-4	CASTPLAKNIQYF
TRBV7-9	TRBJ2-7	CASSSPAGGTGNEQYF
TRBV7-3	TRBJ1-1	CASSLNRGGNTEAFF
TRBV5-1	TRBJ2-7	CASSLGGEQYF
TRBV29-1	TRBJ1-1	CSVLVSAEAFF